Presented here are 7 T cell receptor beta chains from one specimen sequenced in a study of cytomegalovirus exposure and HLA in healthy donors. Primers: 60 Vbeta forward and 13 Jbeta reverse. Measured with immunoSEQ multiplex PCR; TCRdb has only the in-frame clones, and not every one. The sample holds around 85,000 clones, roughly 75% seen once. Input material: PBMCs. The receptors originated from a man aged 25-45 years in good health and CMV-seronegative.

This chain uses TRBV19 with TRBJ2-2; 7 bases fit TRBD1. The V and J ends lost 6 bases and 2 bases, in that order; junction bases with no gene match: 9. CDR3 length: 16 residues. CDR1 is LNHDA and CDR2 is SQIVND in the germline V gene (reference sequence). CDR3 residues: CASRQTGVGNTGELFF. The CDR3 DNA sequence: TGTGCCAGTAGGCAAACAGGGGTTGGTAACACCGGGGAGCTGTTTTTT.

This clone came up a few times. V is TRBV6-5 and J is TRBJ1-4, with D possibly TRBD1 on 6 matching bases. CDR1 and CDR2 (germline): MNHEY, SVGAGI. The CDR3 spans 14 residues. V lost 4 bases and J lost 13, with 19 bases in between. CDR3 nucleotide sequence: TGTGCCAGCAGTTTGACCGGACAGCCTCGTAGACTGTTTTTT. Amino acid sequence: CASSLTGQPRRLFF.

This chain joins TRBV18 and TRBJ1-2; D is perhaps TRBD1 (6 bases). Germline-derived CDR1 and CDR2 are KGHSH and LQKENI. The ends were cut back, 2 bases at V and 8 bases at J, with 12 bases in the middle. CDR3 length: 13 amino acids. The CDR3, as DNA: TGTGCCAGCTCACCAAGGCCAGGGGAGGGCTACACCTTC. This codes for CASSPRPGEGYTF.

The rearrangement joins TRBV7-2 to TRBJ1-4; no firm D call. Germline-derived CDR1 and CDR2 are SGHTA and FQGNSA. V lost 7 bases to trimming and J lost 8 bases, with 17 bases between them. This CDR3 contains 14 residues. CDR3 sequence (DNA): TGTGCCAGCACCCCCCGGAGCAACGGCGAAAAACTGTTTTTT. Amino acids: CASTPRSNGEKLFF.

The V gene is TRBV7-2, the J gene TRBJ1-5, with D tentatively TRBD1 (6 bases). The V gene's germline CDR1 is SGHTA and CDR2 FQGNSA. The CDR3 is made up of 14 amino acids. The V end was cut by 5 bases, the J end by 9 bases, with 17 bases between. CDR3 loop: CASSLDRTPRPQHF. DNA for the CDR3: TGTGCCAGCAGCCTCGACAGGACTCCTCGGCCCCAGCATTTT. Full variable domain (rest looked up from reference TRBV7-2 and TRBJ1-5): GAGVSQSPSNKVTEKGKDVELRCDPISGHTALYWYRQSLGQGLEFLIYFQGNSAPDKSGLPSDRFSAERTGGSVSTLTIQRTQQEDSAVYLCASSLDRTPRPQHFGDGTRLSIL.

This clone has only a few counts. The chain joins TRBV27 to TRBJ2-7, with D perhaps TRBD2 (7 bases). Germline lookup yields CDR1 MNHEY and CDR2 SMNVEV (reference sequence). V shed 10 bases and J shed 3 bases, with 19 bases lying between them. The CDR3 spans 14 residues. The CDR3 is CATHEGGVNYEQYF. The CDR3 DNA is TGTGCCACCCACGAGGGGGGGGTCAACTACGAGCAGTACTTC.

The rearrangement joins TRBV20-1 to TRBJ2-7; maybe TRBD2 (5 bases). The germline gives CDR1 DFQATT, CDR2 SNEGSKA (reference sequence). This CDR3 has 11 amino acids. V lost 6 bases and J lost 6, with 12 bases in between. Here the CDR3 DNA reads TGCAGTGCCCGGGGAGACGTCGAGCAGTACTTC. Its translation: CSARGDVEQYF.